The 15 T cell receptor beta chains listed next were all sequenced from one sample in a study of blood T cells in healthy people across ages. For the second PCR, which ran for about 6 to 11 cycles, a sample-barcoded 5' primer and a J-beta primer mix were used. TCRdb used MiXCR to reprocess the 5' RACE reads, holding one entry per CDR3 protein. The sample has 800,000 or so distinct CDR3 sequences; 20% to 30% are singletons. Another study also made use of these data, one on T cells of mothers and their children.

Sequencing was carried out using blood. The receptors derive from a boy aged 5-17 years in good health.

This clonotype was observed a handful of times. The chain's CDR3 is CASSFQSETQYF. CDR3 nucleotides: TGTGCCAGCAGCTTCCAGTCGGAGACCCAGTACTTC. V is TRBV7-9 and J is TRBJ2-5, with no clear D. Germline loops: CDR1 SEHNR, CDR2 FQNEAQ (reference sequence). CDR3 size: 12 residues. V was cut by 3 bases and J by 5 bases, with 7 bases left in between.

This clonotype has only a few counts. The V and J genes are TRBV28 and TRBJ2-7, with D possibly called TRBD1 or TRBD2 (5 bases each). Germline CDR1 is MDHEN and CDR2 is SYDVKM. The CDR3 runs to 15 residues. V was shortened by 4 bases and J by 2 bases, with 15 bases between the two germline ends. CDR3 loop: CASSWAWWGPYEQYF. CDR3 nucleotides: TGTGCCAGCAGTTGGGCCTGGTGGGGACCCTACGAGCAGTACTTC.

This clonotype has more than one count but fewer than ten. At one boundary the junction diverges from the germline segment, which might be a read error. The J gene is TRBJ2-5, the V gene TRBV5-1; D not resolved. The DNA end is a closer match to TRBJ2-1, so the J assignment may be wrong. Germline V gene sequence: CDR1 SGHRS, CDR2 YFSETQ. This CDR3 comprises 13 residues. In nucleotides, the CDR3 is TGCACCAGCAGCTTGGAGAACGGCAATGAGCAGTTCTTC. Encoded protein: CTSSLENGNEQFF.

With regard to this clonotype: Germline and junction disagree at one end, which may indicate a read error. V usage is TRBV30 and J usage is TRBJ2-5; TRBD2 matches at 9 bases. In germline, CDR1 is GTSNPN, CDR2 SVGIG (reference sequence). CDR3 length equals 12 residues. The CDR3 region has the DNA TGTGCCTGGATGGGCGGCGGGAGGGCCCGGTTCTTC. Protein: CAWMGGGRARFF.

The chain employs TRBV2 and TRBJ2-7; 15 bases fit TRBD2. V lost 3 bases and J lost 5; bases outside the gene matches: 2. The CDR3 consists of 15 residues. Germline CDR1 SNHLY, CDR2 FYNNEI. CDR3 residues: CASSEGTSGRNEQYF. CDR3 DNA: TGTGCCAGCAGTGAGGGGACTAGCGGGAGGAACGAGCAGTACTTC.

There are a few counts of this clonotype. The chain uses TRBV7-9 and TRBJ2-5; D perhaps matches TRBD2 (6 bases). The CDR3 totals 15 residues. V lost 2 bases to trimming and J lost 3 bases, with 13 bases between them. Germline-derived CDR1 and CDR2 are SEHNR and FQNEAQ (reference sequence). The CDR3 nucleotides are TGTGCCAGCAGCTTATCCCCGATAGCGGAAGAGACCCAGTACTTC. Encoded protein: CASSLSPIAEETQYF. Drawing the rest from reference TRBV7-9 and TRBJ2-5, the complete variable domain is DTGVSQNPRHKITKRGQNVTFRCDPISEHNRLYWYRQTLGQGPEFLTYFQNEAQLEKSRLLSDRFSAERPKGSFSTLEIQRTEQGDSAMYLCASSLSPIAEETQYFGPGTRLLVL.

Only a few counts were recorded for this clonotype. The V and J genes are TRBV6-5 and TRBJ1-5; D is uncertain. The CDR3 spans 15 residues. Germline-derived CDR1 and CDR2 are MNHEY and SVGAGI. The V and J ends lost 5 bases and 2 bases respectively, with 13 bases between them. CDR3: CASSPQGRGNQPQHF. The DNA of the CDR3 is TGTGCCAGCAGTCCGCAAGGGAGAGGCAATCAGCCCCAGCATTTT.

This clonotype was counted a few times. The V gene is TRBV20-1, the J gene TRBJ2-5, with a weak D call TRBD2 (6 bases). The J call is in doubt because the DNA end fits TRBJ2-1 better. The length of the CDR3 is 14 residues. CDR1 and CDR2 from the germline V gene are DFQATT and SNEGSKA (reference sequence). The CDR3 DNA sequence: TGCAGTGCTAGTCTACCGGCAGGAGGGAATGAGCAGTTCTTC. Protein sequence: CSASLPAGGNEQFF.

This chain connects TRBV27 to TRBJ2-3; D uncertain. Germline CDR1 and CDR2: MNHEY and SMNVEV (reference sequence). The CDR3 runs 15 residues. Trimming pared 4 bases from V and 4 bases from J, leaving 15 bases between. CDR3 nucleotides: TGTGCCAGCAGTTCCCCCCCTAGAAACCCAGATACGCAGTATTTT. It encodes CASSSPPRNPDTQYF.

This clonotype was seen only a few times. The gene calls are TRBV4-3 and TRBJ2-7, with D possibly matching TRBD1 (6 bases). The CDR3 sequence is 17 residues long. Germline V gene lookup returns CDR1 LGHNA and CDR2 YSLEER. V shed 0 bases and J shed 3 bases, with 18 bases lying between them. CDR3 residues: CASSQDLTPGVVYEQYF. The CDR3 nucleotides read TGCGCCAGCAGCCAAGACCTCACCCCAGGGGTGGTCTACGAGCAGTACTTC.

CDR3 in DNA: TGTGCCAGCAGATCCCCCGGGACAACCACAGATACGCAGTATTTT. Amino acids: CASRSPGTTTDTQYF. The chain carries TRBV6-8 and TRBJ2-3; D may be TRBD1 (6 bases). CDR3 length: 15 residues. Germline values: CDR1 MNHGY, CDR2 SAAAGT. The V end was cut by 6 bases, the J end by 2 bases, with 15 bases between.

The rearrangement links TRBV19 to TRBJ2-5, with D unresolved. CDR3 length equals 12 residues. Trimming took 2 bases from V and 7 from J, leaving 8 bases between them. CDR1 and CDR2 from the germline V gene are LNHDA and SQIVND (reference sequence). Written as DNA, the CDR3 is TGTGCCAGTAGTATACCAAGAGGGACCCAGTACTTC. Translated, it gives CASSIPRGTQYF.

The gene calls are TRBV6-2 or TRBV6-3 and TRBJ2-7, with 7 bases fitting TRBD1. With V trimmed by 2 bases and J by 3 bases, 4 bases remained unmatched. The CDR3 extends over 14 amino acids. Germline CDR1 and CDR2: MNHEY and SVGEGT. The chain's CDR3 is CASSYVGGGYEQYF. CDR3 coding DNA: TGTGCCAGCAGTTACGTAGGGGGCGGCTACGAGCAGTACTTC.

The V call is TRBV7-2, the J call TRBJ2-6, with D tentatively TRBD1 (6 bases). V gave up 2 bases and J gave up 0 bases, with 11 bases separating them. Germline V lookup: CDR1 SGHTA, CDR2 FQGNSA. CDR3 length equals 17 residues. CDR3 sequence: CASSLPTGYSGANVLTF. CDR3 DNA sequence: TGTGCCAGCAGCTTACCGACAGGTTACTCTGGGGCCAACGTCCTGACTTTC.

This clonotype showed up just a few times. This chain links TRBV20-1 with TRBJ2-1; 9 positions agree with TRBD2. V shed 4 bases, J shed 5 bases, and the junction held 6 bases outside the gene matches. CDR1 and CDR2 from the germline V gene are DFQATT and SNEGSKA (reference sequence). The CDR3 contains 14 residues. In DNA, the CDR3 is TGCAGTGCTAAAGGACTAGCGACAAACAATGAGCAGTTCTTC. Amino acids: CSAKGLATNNEQFF.